A few counts support the clone carrying this T cell receptor beta chain. The antigen remains undetermined. The sample comes from a study of T cell repertoires in cytomegalovirus infection. General observations from the study: There were HLA-C-restricted CMV-specific TCR beta clonotypes dominating the ex vivo response.

In TCRdb, the reads were re-called with MiXCR into one record per CDR3 protein. The sample records approximately 500,000 distinct CDR3 sequences, around 30% being singletons. Germline loops: CDR1 ENHRY, CDR2 SYGVKD. V was trimmed by 3 bases and J by 9 bases, leaving 12 bases between them. The CDR3 length is 14 residues. This chain joins TRBV10-3 and TRBJ1-6; D ambiguous. The sequencing here drew on cultured PBMCs, taken from culture after CMV antigen stimulation. The receptor was isolated from a human donor in good health (CMV status not recorded). Some clones in this sample may be carry-over from other donors' samples. The CDR3 region is CAISDYLVASPLHF. The CDR3 bases are TGTGCCATCAGTGATTACCTCGTAGCTTCACCCCTCCACTTT.